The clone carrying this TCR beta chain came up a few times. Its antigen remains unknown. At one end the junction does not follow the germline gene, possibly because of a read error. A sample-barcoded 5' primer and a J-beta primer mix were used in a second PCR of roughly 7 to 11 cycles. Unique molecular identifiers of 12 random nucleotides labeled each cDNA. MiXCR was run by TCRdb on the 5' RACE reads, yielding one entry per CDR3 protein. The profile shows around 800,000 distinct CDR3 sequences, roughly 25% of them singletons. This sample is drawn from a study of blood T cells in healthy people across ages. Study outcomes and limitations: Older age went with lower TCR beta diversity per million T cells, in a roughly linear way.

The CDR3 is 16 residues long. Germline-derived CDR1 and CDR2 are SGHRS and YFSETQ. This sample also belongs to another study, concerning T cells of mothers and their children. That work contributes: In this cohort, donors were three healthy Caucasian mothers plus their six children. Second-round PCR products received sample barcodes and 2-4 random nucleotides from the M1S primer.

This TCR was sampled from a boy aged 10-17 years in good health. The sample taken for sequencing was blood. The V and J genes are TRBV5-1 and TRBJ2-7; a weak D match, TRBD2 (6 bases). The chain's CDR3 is CASAKPPDTGRYEQCF. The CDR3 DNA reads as TGCGCCAGCGCTAAGCCCCCCGACACTGGGAGGTACGAGCAGTGCTTC.